The rows below give T cell receptor beta chains drawn from one sample of a study of blood T cell repertoires in COVID-19. Using immunoSEQ multiplex PCR, the repertoire was profiled, and TCRdb retains in-frame clones only, with some absent. Found here are tens of thousands of clones, around 90% of them singletons; the top ten hold about 16%. Sequencing was carried out using peripheral blood. The receptors stem from a male donor with acute or convalescent COVID-19. CDR3s include the opening cysteine and the closing phenylalanine or tryptophan. The D gene is left open where the match is weak. Size is stated for part of the rows, as once, few or many counts, or as a class when the clone is expanded.

CDR3aa: CASSLSGGGLYEQYF
CDR3nt: TGTGCCAGCAGCTTATCGGGAGGGGGTCTCTACGAGCAGTACTTC
d_gene: TRBD2
j_gene: TRBJ2-7
v_gene: TRBV7-2
abundance: once

CDR3aa: CATSATGSMNTEAFF
CDR3nt: TGTGCCACCAGTGCCACCGGGAGCATGAACACTGAAGCTTTCTTT
d_gene: .
j_gene: TRBJ1-1
v_gene: TRBV24-1
abundance: .

CDR3aa: CASTAGGTDTQYF
CDR3nt: TGTGCCAGCACAGCGGGGGGCACAGATACGCAGTATTTT
d_gene: TRBD2
j_gene: TRBJ2-3
v_gene: TRBV5-8
abundance: .

CDR3aa: CASSAQVSGNTIYF
CDR3nt: TGCGCCAGCAGCGCACAGGTCTCTGGAAACACCATATATTTT
d_gene: .
j_gene: TRBJ1-3
v_gene: TRBV5-1
abundance: .

CDR3aa: CASSPGGYGYTF
CDR3nt: TGTGCCAGCAGCCCCGGGGGCTATGGCTACACCTTC
d_gene: .
j_gene: TRBJ1-2
v_gene: TRBV7-9
abundance: .

CDR3aa: CASSSGAGGNNEQFF
CDR3nt: TGTGCCAGCAGTTCGGGAGCGGGGGGGAACAATGAGCAGTTCTTC
d_gene: TRBD2
j_gene: TRBJ2-1
v_gene: TRBV6-5
abundance: .

CDR3aa: CASSSGQLQYF
CDR3nt: TGCGCCAGCAGCTCCGGACAGCTGCAGTACTTC
d_gene: .
j_gene: TRBJ2-7
v_gene: TRBV5-1
abundance: .

CDR3aa: CASSRPGQGNSPLHF
CDR3nt: TGTGCCAGCAGCCGCCCGGGACAGGGAAATTCACCCCTCCACTTT
d_gene: TRBD1
j_gene: TRBJ1-6
v_gene: TRBV5-6
abundance: .

CDR3aa: CASSPGLTYNSPLHF
CDR3nt: TGTGCCAGCAGCCCGGGGCTAACTTATAATTCACCCCTCCACTTT
d_gene: .
j_gene: TRBJ1-6
v_gene: TRBV6-2/TRBV6-3
abundance: .

CDR3aa: CATSDSRGNYGYTF
CDR3nt: TGTGCCACCAGTGATTCCCGGGGGAACTATGGCTACACCTTC
d_gene: .
j_gene: TRBJ1-2
v_gene: TRBV24-1
abundance: .

CDR3aa: CASSLGGPMDEKLFF
CDR3nt: TGTGCCAGCAGCTTAGGCGGCCCCATGGATGAAAAACTGTTTTTT
d_gene: .
j_gene: TRBJ1-4
v_gene: TRBV7-9
abundance: .

CDR3aa: CASSQDTTANQPQHF
CDR3nt: TGTGCCAGCAGCCAAGATACGACAGCAAATCAGCCCCAGCATTTT
d_gene: .
j_gene: TRBJ1-5
v_gene: TRBV3-1/TRBV3-2
abundance: .

CDR3aa: CASSAITGAQGTEAFF
CDR3nt: TGTGCCAGCAGCGCCATTACAGGGGCCCAGGGCACTGAAGCTTTCTTT
d_gene: TRBD1
j_gene: TRBJ1-1
v_gene: TRBV9
abundance: .

CDR3aa: CASSLLAGNEQFF
CDR3nt: TGTGCCAGCAGCTTACTAGCGGGAAATGAGCAGTTCTTC
d_gene: TRBD2
j_gene: TRBJ2-1
v_gene: TRBV9
abundance: .

CDR3aa: CASSVKAGGGTEAFF
CDR3nt: TGTGCCAGCAGCGTAAAGGCAGGGGGAGGCACTGAAGCTTTCTTT
d_gene: TRBD1
j_gene: TRBJ1-1
v_gene: TRBV7-8
abundance: .

CDR3aa: CASSIDRAGLNSNTEAFF
CDR3nt: TGTGCCAGTAGTATAGATAGGGCAGGGTTAAACTCGAACACTGAAGCTTTCTTT
d_gene: .
j_gene: TRBJ1-1
v_gene: TRBV19
abundance: .

CDR3aa: CATLQGRGYTF
CDR3nt: TGTGCCACCCTTCAGGGTAGGGGCTACACCTTC
d_gene: .
j_gene: TRBJ1-2
v_gene: TRBV28
abundance: .

CDR3aa: CASTENTEAFF
CDR3nt: TGTGCCAGTACAGAGAACACTGAAGCTTTCTTT
d_gene: .
j_gene: TRBJ1-1
v_gene: TRBV19
abundance: .

CDR3aa: CASSGQGLRGTEAFF
CDR3nt: TGTGCCAGCAGCGGACAGGGGTTAAGAGGCACTGAAGCTTTCTTT
d_gene: TRBD1
j_gene: TRBJ1-1
v_gene: TRBV2
abundance: few

CDR3aa: CASNQGAGYGYTF
CDR3nt: TGCGCCAGTAACCAGGGGGCCGGGTATGGCTACACCTTC
d_gene: TRBD1
j_gene: TRBJ1-2
v_gene: TRBV5-1
abundance: .

CDR3aa: CASSSLRGGQYEQFF
CDR3nt: TGTGCCAGCAGTTCCCTGCGGGGGGGCCAGTATGAGCAGTTCTTC
d_gene: TRBD2
j_gene: TRBJ2-1
v_gene: TRBV27
abundance: .

CDR3aa: CASSIGGGTEAFF
CDR3nt: TGTGCCAGTAGTATAGGAGGGGGCACTGAAGCTTTCTTT
d_gene: .
j_gene: TRBJ1-1
v_gene: TRBV19
abundance: .

CDR3aa: CASSEGQGVGGYTF
CDR3nt: TGTGCCAGCAGTGAAGGGCAGGGGGTTGGTGGCTACACCTTC
d_gene: TRBD1
j_gene: TRBJ1-2
v_gene: TRBV6-1
abundance: .

CDR3aa: CASSLSPLSGNTIYF
CDR3nt: TGTGCCAGCAGTCTTAGCCCCCTCTCTGGAAACACCATATATTTT
d_gene: .
j_gene: TRBJ1-3
v_gene: TRBV28
abundance: .

CDR3aa: CASIWRGEQYF
CDR3nt: TGTGCCAGCATCTGGAGGGGCGAGCAGTACTTC
d_gene: .
j_gene: TRBJ2-7
v_gene: TRBV7-9
abundance: .

CDR3aa: CSVGQGASETQYF
CDR3nt: TGCAGCGTCGGACAGGGGGCGTCGGAGACCCAGTACTTC
d_gene: TRBD1
j_gene: TRBJ2-5
v_gene: TRBV29-1
abundance: .

CDR3aa: CASNSGGAHTDTQYF
CDR3nt: TGTGCCAGCAACTCGGGCGGGGCCCACACAGATACGCAGTATTTT
d_gene: .
j_gene: TRBJ2-3
v_gene: TRBV28
abundance: .

CDR3aa: CSGGAGADEKLFF
CDR3nt: TGCAGCGGTGGGGCAGGGGCGGATGAAAAACTGTTTTTT
d_gene: .
j_gene: TRBJ1-4
v_gene: TRBV29-1
abundance: .

CDR3aa: CASSNSGGPQETQYF
CDR3nt: TGCGCCAGCAGCAATAGCGGGGGGCCCCAAGAGACCCAGTACTTC
d_gene: TRBD2
j_gene: TRBJ2-5
v_gene: TRBV5-1
abundance: .

CDR3aa: CAWMQGINQPQHF
CDR3nt: TGTGCCTGGATGCAGGGGATCAATCAGCCCCAGCATTTT
d_gene: .
j_gene: TRBJ1-5
v_gene: TRBV30
abundance: once

CDR3aa: CASSKTDRRLNTEAFF
CDR3nt: TGTGCCAGCAGCAAGACGGACAGGCGACTGAACACTGAAGCTTTCTTT
d_gene: .
j_gene: TRBJ1-1
v_gene: TRBV21-1
abundance: .

CDR3aa: CASSSGVDEKLFF
CDR3nt: TGTGCCAGCAGCTCGGGGGTGGATGAAAAACTGTTTTTT
d_gene: .
j_gene: TRBJ1-4
v_gene: TRBV7-6
abundance: once

CDR3aa: CASSLRDRRNTGELFF
CDR3nt: TGTGCCAGCAGCCTTAGGGACAGGCGTAACACCGGGGAGCTGTTTTTT
d_gene: TRBD1
j_gene: TRBJ2-2
v_gene: TRBV3-1/TRBV3-2
abundance: .

CDR3aa: CAWNRQGSYNEQFF
CDR3nt: TGTGCCTGGAATCGACAGGGTTCCTACAATGAGCAGTTCTTC
d_gene: TRBD1
j_gene: TRBJ2-1
v_gene: TRBV30
abundance: .

CDR3aa: CASSIAGPRGEKLFF
CDR3nt: TGTGCCAGTAGTATAGCCGGGCCACGGGGTGAAAAACTGTTTTTT
d_gene: .
j_gene: TRBJ1-4
v_gene: TRBV19
abundance: .

CDR3aa: CASSLGANTGELFF
CDR3nt: TGCGCCAGCAGCCTAGGGGCAAACACCGGGGAGCTGTTTTTT
d_gene: .
j_gene: TRBJ2-2
v_gene: TRBV5-1
abundance: .

CDR3aa: CASSPPGQGPNTGELFF
CDR3nt: TGTGCCAGCAGCCCTCCGGGACAGGGGCCGAACACCGGGGAGCTGTTTTTT
d_gene: TRBD1
j_gene: TRBJ2-2
v_gene: TRBV7-9
abundance: .

CDR3aa: CASRDRYNEKLFF
CDR3nt: TGTGCCAGCAGGGACAGGTATAATGAAAAACTGTTTTTT
d_gene: TRBD1
j_gene: TRBJ1-4
v_gene: TRBV2
abundance: .

CDR3aa: CASSSTGLFDEKLFF
CDR3nt: TGTGCCAGCAGTTCGACAGGGCTATTTGATGAAAAACTGTTTTTT
d_gene: TRBD1
j_gene: TRBJ1-4
v_gene: TRBV6-5
abundance: .

CDR3aa: CASSSWGGLSYEQYF
CDR3nt: TGCGCCAGCAGCTCATGGGGGGGCCTGTCCTACGAGCAGTACTTC
d_gene: .
j_gene: TRBJ2-7
v_gene: TRBV4-1
abundance: .

CDR3aa: CASRPRGGTPLHF
CDR3nt: TGTGCCAGCAGACCGAGGGGGGGGACACCCCTCCACTTT
d_gene: .
j_gene: TRBJ1-6
v_gene: TRBV11-2
abundance: once

CDR3aa: CASSYRPDGSYNEQFF
CDR3nt: TGTGCCAGCAGCTACAGGCCGGACGGCTCCTACAATGAGCAGTTCTTC
d_gene: .
j_gene: TRBJ2-1
v_gene: TRBV13
abundance: .

CDR3aa: CASSAGQGIGQPQHF
CDR3nt: TGTGCCAGTAGTGCAGGACAGGGAATAGGACAGCCCCAGCATTTT
d_gene: TRBD1
j_gene: TRBJ1-5
v_gene: TRBV19
abundance: .

CDR3aa: CASSQEASGGWSTDTQYF
CDR3nt: TGTGCCAGCAGCCAAGAAGCTAGCGGGGGTTGGTCCACAGATACGCAGTATTTT
d_gene: TRBD2
j_gene: TRBJ2-3
v_gene: TRBV4-2
abundance: .

CDR3aa: CASSLGGHSNQPQHF
CDR3nt: TGCGCCAGCAGCTTGGGGGGCCATAGCAATCAGCCCCAGCATTTT
d_gene: .
j_gene: TRBJ1-5
v_gene: TRBV5-1
abundance: .

CDR3aa: CASISPRGGADTQYF
CDR3nt: TGTGCCAGCATCTCCCCCCGGGGGGGGGCAGATACGCAGTATTTT
d_gene: TRBD2
j_gene: TRBJ2-3
v_gene: TRBV6-5
abundance: .

CDR3aa: CASSPGTGRNQPQHF
CDR3nt: TGTGCCAGCAGTCCTGGGACAGGGCGCAATCAGCCCCAGCATTTT
d_gene: TRBD1
j_gene: TRBJ1-5
v_gene: TRBV6-6
abundance: .

CDR3aa: CASSRTGGDQPQHF
CDR3nt: TGTGCCAGTAGTCGCACAGGCGGGGATCAGCCCCAGCATTTT
d_gene: .
j_gene: TRBJ1-5
v_gene: TRBV19
abundance: .

CDR3aa: CASSSRGPVDTQYF
CDR3nt: TGTGCCAGCAGCAGCAGGGGGCCCGTAGATACGCAGTATTTT
d_gene: TRBD1
j_gene: TRBJ2-3
v_gene: TRBV7-2
abundance: .

CDR3aa: CASSPLSSGGSSYEQYF
CDR3nt: TGTGCCAGCTCACCACTCTCTAGCGGGGGCAGCTCCTACGAGCAGTACTTC
d_gene: TRBD2
j_gene: TRBJ2-7
v_gene: TRBV18
abundance: .

CDR3aa: CASSWGASGAYNEQFF
CDR3nt: TGTGCCAGCAGCTGGGGGGCGAGCGGGGCTTACAATGAGCAGTTCTTC
d_gene: .
j_gene: TRBJ2-1
v_gene: TRBV5-6
abundance: .

CDR3aa: CASSLGTGNSYEQYF
CDR3nt: TGTGCCAGCAGCTTAGGGACAGGGAACTCCTACGAGCAGTACTTC
d_gene: TRBD1
j_gene: TRBJ2-7
v_gene: TRBV5-4
abundance: .

CDR3aa: CASSLRSGDGYTF
CDR3nt: TGTGCCAGCAGCTTACGGTCAGGGGACGGCTACACCTTC
d_gene: .
j_gene: TRBJ1-2
v_gene: TRBV7-2
abundance: .

CDR3aa: CASSRAGGDNEQFF
CDR3nt: TGTGCCAGCTCACGAGCGGGGGGGGACAATGAGCAGTTCTTC
d_gene: TRBD2
j_gene: TRBJ2-1
v_gene: TRBV18
abundance: .

CDR3aa: CASSPEVSSGGLLGTGELFF
CDR3nt: TGTGCCAGCAGCCCTGAGGTATCCAGCGGGGGGCTACTGGGGACCGGGGAGCTGTTTTTT
d_gene: TRBD2
j_gene: TRBJ2-2
v_gene: TRBV3-1/TRBV3-2
abundance: .